Each of the 30 T cell receptor beta chains below was sequenced from the same sample in a study of patients and donors after allogeneic stem cell transplantation. TCRdb independently ran MiXCR on the RT-PCR reads; one entry per CDR3 protein. The repertoire consists of some 880,000 distinct CDR3 sequences, with 18% occurring once and the leading ten covering about 6%. What was sequenced was blood, either unsorted or a sorted T cell fraction (not recorded which). The receptors originated from a human donor who was either an allogeneic HSCT recipient or a stem cell or donor lymphocyte infusion donor (not recorded which). It is not recorded whose cells these are; they may come from a transplant donor.

The genes are TRBV19 and TRBJ2-5; TRBD1 agrees at 10 bases. Germline V gives CDR1 LNHDA, CDR2 SQIVND (reference sequence). After removal of 6 bases from V and 7 bases from J, the junction contained 14 bases not matched to a gene. CDR3 length equals 16 residues. The CDR3 bases are TGTGCCAGTAGCACTAGGACAGGGGGGATGTTTGCGACCCAGTACTTC. This translates into CASSTRTGGMFATQYF.

In this sample, this clonotype turned up a few times. V is TRBV19 and J is TRBJ2-3, with D possibly TRBD1 on 5 matching bases. Germline CDR1 LNHDA, CDR2 SQIVND (reference sequence). The V and J ends lost 1 base and 6 bases respectively, with 11 bases between them. This CDR3 has 14 amino acids. Written as DNA, the CDR3 is TGTGCCAGTAGTATAGGCAGGGTCCAGGATACGCAGTATTTT. The encoded protein is CASSIGRVQDTQYF.

In its sample, this clonotype was seen a few times. The J gene is TRBJ1-6, the V gene TRBV20-1; D is uncertain. The CDR3 loop spans 14 amino acids. V lost 7 bases, J lost 7 bases, and 17 bases lay in between. Germline lookup yields CDR1 DFQATT and CDR2 SNEGSKA (reference sequence). The CDR3, as DNA: TGCAGTGGCTACGGTGCGGGCCAAAATTCACCCCTCCACTTT. Amino acids: CSGYGAGQNSPLHF.

This clonotype was seen a few times. As DNA, the CDR3 is TGCAGTGCTATAACTACCACACCCACAGATACGCAGTATTTT. This translates into CSAITTTPTDTQYF. V gene TRBV20-1 combines with J gene TRBJ2-3, with no clear D. V lost 4 bases to trimming and J lost 2 bases, with 13 bases between them. Germline V CDR1 and CDR2: DFQATT, SNEGSKA (reference sequence). The CDR3 is 14 residues long.

This clonotype was observed a few times. This sequence joins TRBV24-1 and TRBJ2-5; TRBD1 aligns across 8 bases. The CDR3 has 16 residues. Germline V CDR1 and CDR2: KGHDR, SFDVKD. After removal of 3 bases from V and 5 bases from J, the junction contained 10 bases not matched to a gene. CDR3 nucleotide sequence: TGTGCCACCAGTGATACTCGGACAGGGCGAGGGGAGACCCAGTACTTC. Translated, it gives CATSDTRTGRGETQYF.

The chain is built from TRBV9 and TRBJ2-1, with D perhaps being TRBD1 or TRBD2 (6 bases each). Trimming cost V 6 bases and J 8 bases, with 15 bases left between them. CDR3 size: 13 residues. Looked up from germline, CDR1 is SGDLS and CDR2 is YYNGEE. This CDR3 reads CASTLAGGHEQFF. The CDR3 bases are TGTGCCAGCACGCTAGCTGGGGGGCATGAGCAGTTCTTC.

J is TRBJ1-1 and V is TRBV5-1, with D possibly being TRBD1 (5 bases). V was clipped by 0 bases and J by 1 base, with 7 bases between them. Germline V lookup: CDR1 SGHRS, CDR2 YFSETQ. This CDR3 is built from 14 residues. Here the CDR3 reads CASSLGDPNTEAFF. CDR3 coding DNA: TGCGCCAGCAGCTTGGGGGACCCGAACACTGAAGCTTTCTTT.

The V gene is TRBV6-1, the J gene TRBJ2-1; a possible D gene is TRBD2 (6 bases). Germline lookup yields CDR1 MNHNS and CDR2 SASEGT. Trimming took 4 bases from V and 0 from J, leaving 13 bases between them. The CDR3 has 16 residues. CDR3 sequence (DNA): TGTGCCAGCAGTGCCATTAGCGGTAGCTCCTACAATGAGCAGTTCTTC. As protein: CASSAISGSSYNEQFF.

The V call is TRBV28, the J call TRBJ2-7, with D uncertain. The germline CDR1 and CDR2 sequences are MDHEN and SYDVKM. The CDR3 runs to 12 residues. The V gene lost 7 bases and the J gene lost 1 base, with 8 bases spanning the gap. The CDR3 nucleotides are TGTGCCAGCAACCTGGCTTCCTACGAGCAGTACTTC. This encodes CASNLASYEQYF.

The CDR3 nucleotides are TGTGCCAGCAGCTTAGTCTCGAGCGGTACGCAGTATTTT. The encoded protein is CASSLVSSGTQYF. This chain connects TRBV7-8 to TRBJ2-3; D may be TRBD2 (5 bases). Germline V gene sequence: CDR1 SGHVS, CDR2 FQNEAQ. The V end lost 1 base, the J end lost 8 bases, and 10 bases lay between the germline ends. The CDR3 extends over 13 amino acids.

The chain uses TRBV6-6 and TRBJ2-1; 10 nucleotides align to TRBD2. The trim removed 6 bases at V and 14 bases at J, leaving 4 bases unmatched. The CDR3 has 11 amino acids. CDR1 MNHNY and CDR2 SVGAGI come from the germline V gene (reference sequence). The CDR3 nucleotides read TGTGCCAGCAGCTGGGGGACTAGCGAGTTCTTC. Translation: CASSWGTSEFF.

The rearrangement links TRBV4-3 to TRBJ2-6, with 8 bases matching TRBD1. Unmatched junction bases numbered 4, after V lost 4 bases and J lost 2 bases. Germline V CDR1 and CDR2: LGHNA, YSLEER. The CDR3 contains 16 residues. The CDR3 here is CASSLDREAGANVLTF. The CDR3 DNA reads TGCGCCAGCAGCCTGGACAGGGAGGCTGGGGCCAACGTCCTGACTTTC.

This clonotype was seen a few times. The chain joins TRBV10-3 to TRBJ1-2; tentative D call: TRBD1 (6 bases). Germline V CDR1 and CDR2: ENHRY, SYGVKD. The CDR3 consists of 15 residues. The V end was cut by 3 bases, the J end by 0 bases, with 11 bases between. CDR3 loop: CAISDSTGANYGYTF. In DNA, the CDR3 is TGTGCCATCAGTGATTCGACAGGAGCTAACTATGGCTACACCTTC.

The chain carries TRBV6-2 or TRBV6-3 and TRBJ2-5, with TRBD2 matching over 9 bases. The CDR3 length is 15 residues. In germline, CDR1 is MNHEY, CDR2 SVGEGT. V trimming: 5 bases; J trimming: 5 bases; junction bases outside the gene matches: 9. In nucleotides, the CDR3 is TGTGCCAGCAGTCAGATAGCGGGGGCGGGTGAGACCCAGTACTTC. Translated, it gives CASSQIAGAGETQYF.

The CDR3 is CASRGLAALGADTQYF. CDR3 DNA: TGTGCCAGCAGAGGACTAGCGGCTTTGGGAGCAGATACGCAGTATTTT. The rearrangement joins TRBV27 to TRBJ2-3, with TRBD2 matching over 10 bases. Germline CDR1 reads MNHEY; CDR2 reads SMNVEV (reference sequence). The V and J ends lost 6 bases and 4 bases, in that order; junction bases with no gene match: 10. The CDR3 runs 16 residues.

This chain links TRBV6-5 with TRBJ1-3, with D possibly TRBD1 on 6 matching bases. The CDR3 has 16 residues. Germline CDR1 is MNHEY and CDR2 is SVGAGI. V lost 4 bases and J 7 bases, leaving 20 bases between the germline ends. This CDR3 is CASSLYLGGDQNTIYF. The CDR3 DNA sequence: TGTGCCAGCAGTTTATATCTAGGGGGGGACCAGAACACCATATATTTT.

The genes are TRBV3-1 and TRBJ1-1; D is perhaps TRBD1 (6 bases). The CDR3 is made up of 18 amino acids. The germline V gene encodes CDR1 LGHDT and CDR2 YNNKEL (reference sequence). The ends were cut back, 0 bases at V and 0 bases at J, with 17 bases in the middle. DNA for the CDR3: TGTGCCAGCAGCCAAGAGCGGCAGGGGTTGTGGATGAACACTGAAGCTTTCTTT. Translating it yields CASSQERQGLWMNTEAFF.

This clonotype has just a few counts. This chain connects TRBV3-1 to TRBJ1-6; tentatively, D is TRBD1 (6 bases). CDR3 length: 16 residues. Germline-derived CDR1 and CDR2 are LGHDT and YNNKEL (reference sequence). Trimming removed 4 bases from V and 4 bases from J, with 14 bases in between. The CDR3 DNA sequence: TGTGCCAGCAGCCTCGGGGGACAAGGATATAATTCACCCCTCCACTTT. Protein: CASSLGGQGYNSPLHF.

This clonotype was observed a few times. This sequence joins TRBV3-1 and TRBJ1-5, with D possibly TRBD1 on 5 matching bases. Germline CDR1 LGHDT, CDR2 YNNKEL (reference sequence). The V and J ends lost 0 bases and 7 bases respectively, with 13 bases between them. The CDR3 is made up of 15 amino acids. The CDR3 here is CASSQDGGGWQPQHF. CDR3 bases: TGTGCCAGCAGCCAAGATGGGGGGGGATGGCAGCCCCAGCATTTT.

J is TRBJ2-3 and V is TRBV11-2; possible D gene TRBD2, 7 bases. This CDR3 has 16 amino acids. Trimming stripped 3 bases from V and 4 bases from J, with 17 bases between. CDR1 is SGHAT and CDR2 is FQNNGV in the germline V gene. CDR3: CASSFTGRGGPDTQYF. The CDR3 DNA reads as TGTGCCAGCAGCTTCACGGGGAGGGGGGGTCCAGATACGCAGTATTTT.

The J gene is TRBJ1-1, the V gene TRBV20-1; no definite D call. Germline V gene data show CDR1 as DFQATT and CDR2 as SNEGSKA (reference sequence). This CDR3 contains 12 residues. DNA for the CDR3: TGCAGCGGAGGATCGCCGAACACTGAAGCTTTCTTT. Residues: CSGGSPNTEAFF.

There are a few counts of this clonotype. This rearrangement joins TRBV20-1 to TRBJ2-3, with TRBD2 matching over 11 bases. The germline CDR1 and CDR2 sequences are DFQATT and SNEGSKA (reference sequence). The length of the CDR3 is 13 residues. Trimming at V came to 4 bases and at J to 9 bases, leaving 6 bases not matched to a gene. CDR3 DNA sequence: TGCAGTGCTATGGCTCTAGCGGGAGGCACGCAGTATTTT. Protein: CSAMALAGGTQYF.

The chain is built from TRBV20-1 and TRBJ2-5, with D perhaps TRBD1 or TRBD2 (5 bases each). V gave up 2 bases and J gave up 9 bases, with 13 bases separating them. The CDR3 covers 12 residues. Germline V gene lookup returns CDR1 DFQATT and CDR2 SNEGSKA (reference sequence). CDR3 bases: TGCAGTGCTAGACAAGGGGACGTGGCCCAGTACTTC. This gives the protein CSARQGDVAQYF.

V usage is TRBV7-9 and J usage is TRBJ2-3, with TRBD2 identical over 10 bases. The CDR3 has 17 residues. The germline V gene encodes CDR1 SEHNR and CDR2 FQNEAQ (reference sequence). The ends lost 2 bases at V and 0 bases at J; junction bases unmatched: 5. The CDR3 region has the DNA TGTGCCAGCAGCTTAATCTCGACTAGCGGGAGCACAGATACGCAGTATTTT. Translation: CASSLISTSGSTDTQYF.

The V call is TRBV20-1, the J call TRBJ1-2; TRBD1 aligns across 8 bases. The CDR3 covers 12 residues. Germline CDR1 DFQATT, CDR2 SNEGSKA (reference sequence). The J segment lost 2 bases and the V segment lost 5 bases, leaving 1 base of the junction unmatched. For the CDR3, the DNA is TGCAGTGCTTGGGACAGGAACTATGGCTACACCTTC. It codes for CSAWDRNYGYTF.

The V call is TRBV20-1, the J call TRBJ2-3; D possibly uses TRBD1 or TRBD2 (6 bases each). The germline V gene has CDR1 DFQATT and CDR2 SNEGSKA (reference sequence). V shed 5 bases and J shed 5 bases, with 26 bases lying between them. The CDR3 has 17 residues. The CDR3 region has the DNA TGCAGTGCTCAGCCGGGGGCGTCTAGCAGGATTCGAGATACGCAGTATTTT. Its translation is CSAQPGASSRIRDTQYF.

The chain recombines TRBV5-1 with TRBJ1-6, with D perhaps TRBD1 (5 bases). The CDR3 is 14 residues long. Per germline, CDR1 SGHRS and CDR2 YFSETQ. Deletions cut 4 bases from V and 9 bases from J, with 14 bases between. This chain's CDR3 is CASSPRDDSSPLHF. The CDR3 region has the DNA TGCGCCAGCAGCCCCAGGGATGATAGTTCACCCCTCCACTTT.

The V call is TRBV20-1, the J call TRBJ2-1; D not certain. V dropped 6 bases and J dropped 0 bases, with 18 bases sitting between them. The CDR3 is made up of 16 amino acids. CDR1 and CDR2 from the germline V gene are DFQATT and SNEGSKA (reference sequence). CDR3 sequence reads: CSAKLDPLSSYNEQFF. CDR3 sequence (DNA): TGCAGTGCAAAACTGGACCCCCTGAGCTCCTACAATGAGCAGTTCTTC.

The chain recombines TRBV20-1 with TRBJ2-3; TRBD2 matches at 9 bases. CDR1 DFQATT and CDR2 SNEGSKA come from the germline V gene (reference sequence). CDR3 length: 13 residues. After removal of 7 bases from V and 1 base from J, the junction contained 3 bases not matched to a gene. The CDR3 coding sequence is TGCAGTGATCGGACTAGCGGCACAGATACGCAGTATTTT. Translated, it gives CSDRTSGTDTQYF.

The V and J genes are TRBV5-4 and TRBJ1-2; D unresolved. Trimming cost V 4 bases and J 4 bases, with 11 bases left between them. CDR3 length: 13 residues. CDR1 and CDR2 (germline): SGHNT, YYREEE (reference sequence). The CDR3 nucleotides are TGTGCCAGCAGCGTGGACGGCCCCTATGGCTACACCTTC. Its protein is CASSVDGPYGYTF.